This T cell receptor (beta chain) was sequenced in a study of radiation and T cells in renal cell carcinoma. Findings of the study overall: Top tumor clonotypes rose in blood 2 weeks post-radiation, then contracted.

Some clones are missing from TCRdb's copy, which holds only in-frame ones; the method was immunoSEQ multiplex PCR. The sample lists 150,000 to 200,000 clones, approximately 90% seen once, with over 9% in the top ten. Sample time point: blood 4 weeks post-SBRT, at nephrectomy. Treatment noted: 15 Gy SBRT to primary tumor, nephrectomy 4 weeks later. Nephrectomy followed 15 Gy stereotactic body radiation by 4 weeks. On this clone itself: Its antigen is unknown.

The germline V gene encodes CDR1 MNHEY and CDR2 SVGAGI. The CDR3 has 15 amino acids. V lost 6 bases, J lost 1 base, and 15 bases lay in between. The chain is built from TRBV6-5 and TRBJ1-2, with D possibly TRBD1 on 5 matching bases. The TCR originated in a woman aged 45-60 years with renal cell carcinoma. The input for sequencing was blood, taken from a patient whose treatment included radiotherapy and nephrectomy. The CDR3 region has the DNA TGTGCCAGCAGCCAAGGCCCGACAGTTAACTATGGCTACACCTTC. Translating it yields CASSQGPTVNYGYTF.